A single sample is the source of the 20 T cell receptor beta chains below, sequenced in a study of cytomegalovirus exposure and HLA in healthy donors (dated by TCRdb to the late 2010s). Receptor amplification or capture employed the immunoSEQ multiplex PCR assay. TCRdb re-hosts the immuneACCESS table, in-frame sequences only. Its copies lack some clones; in the studies checked, an unresolved V gene accounts for under half of them, and the cause for the rest is not known. The sample table contains 260,000 or so clones; only one count was recorded for more than 75% of them. The ten largest make up about 0.99% of the sample. Specimen: PBMCs. These receptors originate from a young woman in good health and CMV-seronegative.

The rearrangement links TRBV5-1 to TRBJ2-3, with 14 bases aligning to TRBD2. The CDR3 sequence is 16 residues long. Per germline, CDR1 SGHRS and CDR2 YFSETQ. V was clipped by 4 bases and J by 1 base; unmatched bases: 2. Here the CDR3 DNA reads TGCGCCAGCAGCGTGGGACTAGCGGGGGGCACAGATACGCAGTATTTT. Its translation: CASSVGLAGGTDTQYF. Full variable domain (remainder filled in from reference TRBV5-1 and TRBJ2-3): KAGVTQTPRYLIKTRGQQVTLSCSPISGHRSVSWYQQTPGQGLQFLFEYFSETQRNKGNFPGRFSGRQFSNSRSEMNVSTLELGDSALYLCASSVGLAGGTDTQYFGPGTRLTVL.

This CDR3 reads CASSLYDRIDRLNEQFF. For the CDR3, the DNA is TGTGCCAGCAGCTTATACGACCGAATTGACAGGCTCAATGAGCAGTTCTTC. V and J are TRBV7-6 and TRBJ2-1, with a weak D call TRBD1 (6 bases). The V gene's germline CDR1 is SGHVS and CDR2 FNYEAQ. The CDR3 spans 17 residues. Between the trimmed V and J ends, which lost 2 bases and 6 bases, there was a span of 20 bases.

The rearrangement links TRBV7-6 to TRBJ2-7; 11 bases fit TRBD2. V gave up 3 bases and J gave up 3 bases; unmatched junction bases: 4. Germline loops: CDR1 SGHVS, CDR2 FNYEAQ. The CDR3 consists of 15 residues. The CDR3 region has the DNA TGTGCCAGCAGCTTGGGACTAGCGGCTGACTACGAGCAGTACTTC. This sequence encodes CASSLGLAADYEQYF.

The chain employs TRBV19 and TRBJ2-1; 8 bases match TRBD2. Germline lookup yields CDR1 LNHDA and CDR2 SQIVND (reference sequence). V dropped 1 base and J dropped 2; count of bases not matched to a gene: 7. The CDR3 loop spans 17 amino acids. The CDR3: CASSIVYREGPYNEQFF. The DNA of the CDR3 is TGTGCCAGTAGTATAGTCTACCGGGAGGGCCCCTACAATGAGCAGTTCTTC.

The chain couples TRBV4-1 to TRBJ2-1, with 7 positions matching TRBD1. The CDR3 covers 15 residues. With 1 base clipped from V and 4 bases from J, the junction kept 4 bases outside the gene matches. From germline, CDR1 is MGHRA and CDR2 YSYEKL. The CDR3 sequence is CASSQVGDSYNEQFF. The CDR3 bases are TGCGCCAGCAGCCAAGTGGGGGACAGTTACAATGAGCAGTTCTTC.

The V call is TRBV6-1, the J call TRBJ1-2, with no clear D. CDR3 length equals 14 residues. The germline V gene has CDR1 MNHNS and CDR2 SASEGT. The V gene lost 5 bases and the J gene lost 3 bases, with 13 bases spanning the gap. The chain's CDR3 is CASSRTREDYGYTF. Written as DNA, the CDR3 is TGTGCCAGCAGTCGCACCCGGGAGGACTATGGCTACACCTTC.

This chain connects TRBV27 to TRBJ2-1; D is perhaps TRBD2 (7 bases). CDR1 is MNHEY, CDR2 SMNVEV, per germline (reference sequence). The CDR3 is made up of 16 amino acids. The V and J ends lost 8 bases and 3 bases respectively, with 20 bases between them. CDR3 amino acids: CASGRTGGRGYNEQFF. In DNA, the CDR3 is TGTGCCAGCGGACGAACGGGGGGCCGGGGCTACAATGAGCAGTTCTTC.

The chain employs TRBV21-1 and TRBJ2-7; TRBD2, the table's D call, lacks a check against the DNA. TRBV21-1 is marked as a pseudogene. This CDR3 is 15 amino acids long. The CDR3 DNA reads TGTGCCAGCAGCCGACTAGCGGGAGCGAGAAGGGAGCAGTACTTC. The encoded protein is CASSRLAGARREQYF.

The CDR3 nucleotides read TGTGCCAGCAGCCCAAACGCGGGATACGGCAAAAACATTCAGTACTTC. Protein product: CASSPNAGYGKNIQYF. V is TRBV7-8 and J is TRBJ2-4, with D possibly matching TRBD2 (6 bases). This CDR3 is 16 amino acids long. Germline values: CDR1 SGHVS, CDR2 FQNEAQ. V was cut by 5 bases and J by 3 bases, with 17 bases left in between.

The rearrangement joins TRBV18 to TRBJ1-1; perhaps TRBD1 as D (5 bases). Deletions cut 0 bases from V and 0 bases from J, with 11 bases between. The germline V gene encodes CDR1 KGHSH and CDR2 LQKENI. This CDR3 comprises 16 residues. CDR3 in amino acids: CASSPPGGSLNTEAFF. In nucleotides, the CDR3 is TGTGCCAGCTCACCACCCGGGGGGTCCTTGAACACTGAAGCTTTCTTT.

A few counts support this clone. This CDR3 is CASSQGTAYNSPLHF. The CDR3 region has the DNA TGTGCCAGCAGCCAAGGGACAGCTTATAATTCACCCCTCCACTTT. This chain connects TRBV14 to TRBJ1-6; a possible D gene is TRBD1 (6 bases). V gave up 1 base and J gave up 4 bases, with 8 bases separating them. The CDR3 length is 15 residues. The V gene's germline CDR1 is SGHDN and CDR2 FVKESK.

The CDR3 DNA is TGTGCCAGCAGTTACTCGAGGGGCAATCAGCCCCAGCATTTT. Amino acids: CASSYSRGNQPQHF. This chain uses TRBV6-5 with TRBJ1-5; D ambiguous. Trimming left V 0 bases short and J 2 bases short, with 5 bases between. Germline V lookup: CDR1 MNHEY, CDR2 SVGAGI. The CDR3 spans 14 residues.

This sequence joins TRBV9 and TRBJ2-7; 7 bases fit TRBD1. Germline CDR1 and CDR2: SGDLS and YYNGEE. After removal of 3 bases from V and 5 bases from J, the junction contained 5 bases not matched to a gene. The CDR3 length is 13 residues. The CDR3 loop reads CASSADRFHEQYF. The CDR3 nucleotides read TGTGCCAGCAGCGCGGACAGGTTCCACGAGCAGTACTTC. Combining the CDR3 with reference TRBV9 and TRBJ2-7 gives the whole variable domain DSGVTQTPKHLITATGQRVTLRCSPRSGDLSVYWYQQSLDQGLQFLIQYYNGEERAKGNILERFSAQQFPDLHSELNLSSLELGDSALYFCASSADRFHEQYFGPGTRLTVT.

This chain uses TRBV6-6 with TRBJ2-7, with TRBD1 matching 10 bases. V was clipped by 6 bases and J by 2 bases; unmatched bases: 10. From germline, CDR1 is MNHNY and CDR2 SVGAGI (reference sequence). The CDR3 runs to 16 residues. The CDR3 is CASRTTSTGGTYEQYF. Written as DNA, the CDR3 is TGTGCCAGCAGGACCACCTCGACAGGGGGCACCTACGAGCAGTACTTC.

The rearrangement uses TRBV6-1 and TRBJ1-6; 7 bases line up with TRBD1. CDR1 is MNHNS and CDR2 is SASEGT in the germline V gene. The CDR3 covers 15 residues. J lost 5 bases, V lost 8 bases, and 9 bases had no gene match. The CDR3 DNA reads TGTGCCAGCCCCCTCGGGCAGGGGGATAATTCACCCCTCCACTTT. This encodes CASPLGQGDNSPLHF.

The rearrangement links TRBV30 to TRBJ1-4; no firm D call. This CDR3 spans 12 amino acids. V was pared by 1 base and J by 8 bases, with 8 bases between. CDR1 GTSNPN and CDR2 SVGIG come from the germline V gene (reference sequence). The CDR3 region is CAWSGSGEKLFF. CDR3 nucleotides: TGTGCCTGGAGTGGGTCGGGGGAAAAACTGTTTTTT. Looking up the rest from reference TRBV30 and TRBJ1-4 gives the full variable domain: SQTIHQWPATLVQPVGSPLSLECTVEGTSNPNLYWYRQAAGRGLQLLFYSVGIGQISSEVPQNLSASRPQDRQFILSSKKLLLSDSGFYLCAWSGSGEKLFFGSGTQLSVL.

The J gene is TRBJ1-4, the V gene TRBV10-3; tentatively, D is TRBD1 (5 bases). CDR3 length: 14 residues. Germline CDR1 ENHRY, CDR2 SYGVKD. V was cut by 3 bases and J by 6 bases, with 11 bases left in between. The CDR3 DNA sequence: TGTGCCATCAGTGATCCCGGCAGGGATGAAAAACTGTTTTTT. Its protein product is CAISDPGRDEKLFF.

The rearrangement joins TRBV4-1 to TRBJ2-3; 9 positions match TRBD2. Looked up from germline, CDR1 is MGHRA and CDR2 is YSYEKL. The CDR3 is 16 residues long. After removal of 7 bases from V and 2 bases from J, the junction contained 10 bases not matched to a gene. The CDR3 region is CASKFGLAGLTDTQYF. CDR3 sequence (DNA): TGCGCCAGCAAGTTCGGGCTAGCGGGACTCACAGATACGCAGTATTTT.

This chain uses TRBV27 with TRBJ2-3, with TRBD2 identical over 13 bases. CDR1 and CDR2 from the germline V gene are MNHEY and SMNVEV (reference sequence). After removal of 6 bases from V and 4 bases from J, the junction contained 4 bases not matched to a gene. The CDR3 consists of 15 residues. This CDR3 reads CASSTSGRAPDTQYF. The CDR3 nucleotides are TGTGCCAGCAGCACTAGCGGGAGGGCCCCAGATACGCAGTATTTT.

The V call is TRBV5-1, the J call TRBJ2-5; D may be TRBD1 (7 bases). The CDR3 is made up of 18 amino acids. CDR1 is SGHRS and CDR2 is YFSETQ in the germline V gene. V was pared by 0 bases and J by 1 base, with 19 bases between. This CDR3 is CASSLVSGAGGIQETQYF. The CDR3 DNA follows: TGCGCCAGCAGCTTGGTTTCAGGGGCAGGGGGGATCCAAGAGACCCAGTACTTC.